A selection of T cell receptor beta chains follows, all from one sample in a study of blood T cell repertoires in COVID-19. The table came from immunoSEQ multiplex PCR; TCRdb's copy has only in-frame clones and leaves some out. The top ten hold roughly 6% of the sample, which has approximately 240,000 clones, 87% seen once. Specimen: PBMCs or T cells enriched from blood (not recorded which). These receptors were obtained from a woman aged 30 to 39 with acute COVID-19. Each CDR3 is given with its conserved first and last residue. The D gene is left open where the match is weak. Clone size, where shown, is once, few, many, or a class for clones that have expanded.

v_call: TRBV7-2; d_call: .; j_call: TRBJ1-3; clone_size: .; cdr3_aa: CASSLQGTYSGNTIYF; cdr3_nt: TGTGCCAGCAGCTTACAGGGCACGTACTCTGGAAACACCATATATTTT
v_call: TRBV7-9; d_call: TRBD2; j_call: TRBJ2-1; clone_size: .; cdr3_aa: CASSLGGSAGDYEQFF; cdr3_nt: TGTGCCAGCAGCTTAGGTGGCTCCGCGGGGGATTATGAGCAGTTCTTC
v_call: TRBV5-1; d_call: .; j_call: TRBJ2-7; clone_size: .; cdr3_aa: CASSLAGAHEQYF; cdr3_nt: TGCGCCAGCAGCTTGGCAGGGGCTCACGAGCAGTACTTC
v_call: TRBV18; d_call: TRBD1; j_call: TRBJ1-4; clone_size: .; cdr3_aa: CASSPSGGDNEKLFF; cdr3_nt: TGTGCCAGCTCACCCTCAGGGGGCGATAATGAAAAACTGTTTTTT
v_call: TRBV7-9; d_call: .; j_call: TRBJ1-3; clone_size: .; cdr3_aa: CASSPPGQVYGNTIYF; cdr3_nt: TGTGCCAGCAGCCCTCCCGGACAAGTTTACGGAAACACCATATATTTT
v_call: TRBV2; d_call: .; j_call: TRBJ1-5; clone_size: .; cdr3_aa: CASSEGPGVPNQPQHF; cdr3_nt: TGTGCCAGCAGTGAGGGCCCAGGGGTCCCCAATCAGCCCCAGCATTTT
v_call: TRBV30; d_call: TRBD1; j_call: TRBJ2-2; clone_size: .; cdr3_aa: CAQNRGNGELFF; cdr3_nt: TGTGCCCAAAACAGGGGGAACGGGGAGCTGTTTTTT
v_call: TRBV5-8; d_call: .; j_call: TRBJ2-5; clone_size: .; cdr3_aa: CASSSRVGTVGKTQYF; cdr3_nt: TGTGCCAGCAGCTCGAGGGTAGGAACGGTCGGGAAGACCCAGTACTTC
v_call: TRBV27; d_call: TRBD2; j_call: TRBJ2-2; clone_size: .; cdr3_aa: CASSSSGVNTGELFF; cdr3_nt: TGTGCCAGCAGTTCAAGCGGGGTGAACACCGGGGAGCTGTTTTTT
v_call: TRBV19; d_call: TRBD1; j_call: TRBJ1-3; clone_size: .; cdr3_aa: CATRPGGGNTIYF; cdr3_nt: TGTGCCACCCGACCAGGGGGTGGAAACACCATATATTTT
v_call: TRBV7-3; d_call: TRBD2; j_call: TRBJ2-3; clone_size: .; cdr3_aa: CASSSHSGGAADTQYF; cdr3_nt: TGTGCCAGCAGCTCACATAGCGGGGGGGCCGCAGATACGCAGTATTTT
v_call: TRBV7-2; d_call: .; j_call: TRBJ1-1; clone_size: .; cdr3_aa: CASSLVGGGTEAFF; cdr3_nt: TGTGCCAGCAGCTTAGTTGGGGGGGGCACTGAAGCTTTCTTT
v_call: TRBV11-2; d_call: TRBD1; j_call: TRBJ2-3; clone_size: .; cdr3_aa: CASSKTGTGWSTDTQYF; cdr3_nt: TGTGCCAGCAGCAAAACCGGGACAGGGTGGAGCACAGATACGCAGTATTTT
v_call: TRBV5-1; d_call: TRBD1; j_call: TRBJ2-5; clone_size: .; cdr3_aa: CASRAGTGRETQYF; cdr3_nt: TGCGCCAGCAGGGCCGGGACAGGGAGGGAGACCCAGTACTTC
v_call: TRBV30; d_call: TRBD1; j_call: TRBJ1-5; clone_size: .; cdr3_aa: CAWSAKGGYQPQHF; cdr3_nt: TGTGCCTGGAGTGCCAAAGGGGGCTATCAGCCCCAGCATTTT
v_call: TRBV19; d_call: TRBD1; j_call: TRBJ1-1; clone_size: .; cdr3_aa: CASKTGNWFSEAFF; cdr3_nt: TGTGCCAGTAAGACAGGGAACTGGTTCTCTGAAGCTTTCTTT
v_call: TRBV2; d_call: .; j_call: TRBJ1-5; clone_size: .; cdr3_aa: CASSEQGHSNQPQHF; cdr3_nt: TGTGCCAGCAGTGAACAGGGACATAGCAATCAGCCCCAGCATTTT
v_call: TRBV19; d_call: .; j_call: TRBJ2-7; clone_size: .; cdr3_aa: CASSISGQTYYEQYF; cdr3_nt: TGTGCCAGTAGTATTAGCGGCCAGACCTACTACGAGCAGTACTTC
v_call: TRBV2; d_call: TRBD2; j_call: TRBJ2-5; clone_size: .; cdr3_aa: CASSESSAGGGAQYF; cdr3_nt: TGTGCCAGCAGTGAATCTAGCGCGGGGGGAGGAGCCCAGTACTTC
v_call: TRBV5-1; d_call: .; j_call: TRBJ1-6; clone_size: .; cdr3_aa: CANRRGGKGNSPLHF; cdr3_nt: TGCGCCAATCGGAGAGGGGGTAAGGGTAATTCACCCCTCCACTTT
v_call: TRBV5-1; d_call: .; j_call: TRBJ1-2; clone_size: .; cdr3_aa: CASSLGGAADYGYTF; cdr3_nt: TGCGCCAGCAGCTTGGGAGGCGCAGCGGACTATGGCTACACCTTC
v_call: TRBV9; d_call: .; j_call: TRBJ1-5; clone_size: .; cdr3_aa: CASSGGANQPQHF; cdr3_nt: TGTGCCAGCAGCGGCGGGGCGAATCAGCCCCAGCATTTT
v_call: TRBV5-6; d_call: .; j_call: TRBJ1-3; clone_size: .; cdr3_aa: CASSLGRDTIYF; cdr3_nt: TGTGCCAGCAGTTTGGGGCGGGACACCATATATTTT
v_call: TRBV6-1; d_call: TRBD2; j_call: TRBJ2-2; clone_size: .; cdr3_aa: CASSEVAGSHGELFF; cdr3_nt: TGTGCCAGCAGTGAGGTAGCGGGGTCTCACGGGGAGCTGTTTTTT
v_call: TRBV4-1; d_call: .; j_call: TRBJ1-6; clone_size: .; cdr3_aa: CASSQDYRGTSPLHF; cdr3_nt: TGCGCCAGCAGCCAAGATTATAGGGGCACCTCACCCCTCCACTTT
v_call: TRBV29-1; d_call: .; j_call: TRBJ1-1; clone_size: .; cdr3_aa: CSVEFYRARNMNTEAFF; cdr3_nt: TGCAGCGTTGAGTTTTACAGGGCAAGGAATATGAACACTGAAGCTTTCTTT
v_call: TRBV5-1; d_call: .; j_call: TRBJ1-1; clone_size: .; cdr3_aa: CASSLIWGANTEAFF; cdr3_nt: TGCGCCAGCAGCTTGATTTGGGGAGCGAACACTGAAGCTTTCTTT
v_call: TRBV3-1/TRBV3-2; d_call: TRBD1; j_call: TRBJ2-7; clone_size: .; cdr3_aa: CASSTTRQGYEQYF; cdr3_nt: TGTGCCAGCAGCACAACCAGACAGGGGTACGAGCAGTACTTC
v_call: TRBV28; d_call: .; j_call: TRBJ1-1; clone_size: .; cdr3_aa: CASSSYQWEAFF; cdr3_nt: TGTGCCAGCAGTTCTTATCAGTGGGAAGCTTTCTTT
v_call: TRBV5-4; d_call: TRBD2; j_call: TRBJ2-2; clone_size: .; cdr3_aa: CASSRSGTSLANTGELFF; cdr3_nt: TGTGCCAGCAGCAGATCCGGGACTAGCTTAGCGAACACCGGGGAGCTGTTTTTT
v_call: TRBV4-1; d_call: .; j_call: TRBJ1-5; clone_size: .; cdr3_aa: CASSQGRLGFASDGATFRAQHF; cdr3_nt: TGCGCCAGCAGCCAAGGACGTTTGGGATTCGCATCCGACGGAGCAACTTTCAGGGCCCAGCATTTT
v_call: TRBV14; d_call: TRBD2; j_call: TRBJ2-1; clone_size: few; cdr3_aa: CASSQGTSGYNEQFF; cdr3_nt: TGTGCCAGCAGCCAGGGGACTAGCGGATACAATGAGCAGTTCTTC
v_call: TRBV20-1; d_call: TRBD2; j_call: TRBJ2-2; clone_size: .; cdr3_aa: CSASISGTNTGELFF; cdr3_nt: TGCAGTGCTAGTATTAGCGGGACGAACACCGGGGAGCTGTTTTTT
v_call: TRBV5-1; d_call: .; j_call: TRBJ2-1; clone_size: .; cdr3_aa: CASSFAQGGNEQFF; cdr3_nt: TGCGCCAGCAGCTTCGCACAGGGCGGCAATGAGCAGTTCTTC
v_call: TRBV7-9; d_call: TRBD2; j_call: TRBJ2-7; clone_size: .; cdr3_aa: CASSASGSSYEQYF; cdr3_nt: TGTGCCAGCAGCGCCAGCGGGAGCTCCTACGAGCAGTACTTC
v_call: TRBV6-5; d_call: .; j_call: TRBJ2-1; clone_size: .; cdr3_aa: CASSYAGSSYNEQFF; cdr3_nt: TGTGCCAGCAGTTACGCGGGGAGCTCCTACAATGAGCAGTTCTTC
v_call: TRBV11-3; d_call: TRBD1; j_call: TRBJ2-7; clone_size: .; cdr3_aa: CASSLVTGPGYEQYF; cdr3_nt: TGTGCCAGCAGCTTAGTGACAGGGCCGGGATACGAGCAGTACTTC
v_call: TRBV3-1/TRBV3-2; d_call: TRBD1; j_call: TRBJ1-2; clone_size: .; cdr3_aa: CASSQMGDRGGGYTF; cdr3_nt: TGTGCCAGCAGCCAGATGGGAGACAGGGGAGGAGGCTACACCTTC
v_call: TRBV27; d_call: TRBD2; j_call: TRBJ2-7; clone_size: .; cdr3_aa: CASSPLTSQYEQYF; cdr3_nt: TGTGCCAGCAGCCCCCTGACTAGCCAGTACGAGCAGTACTTC
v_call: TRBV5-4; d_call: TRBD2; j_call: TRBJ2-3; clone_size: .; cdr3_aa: CASSLPGLAADTQYF; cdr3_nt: TGTGCCAGCAGCCTACCGGGACTAGCGGCAGATACGCAGTATTTT